This passage covers 27 T cell receptor beta chains from one sample sequenced in a study of blood T cell repertoires in COVID-19. The protocol was immunoSEQ multiplex PCR, while the TCRdb copy is restricted to in-frame clones and leaves out a portion. The sample gives 200,000 to 250,000 clones, 84% of which show up once; about 7% is in the top ten. Sequencing input: PBMCs or T cells enriched from blood (not recorded which). These receptors came from a woman in her thirties or forties who had recovered from COVID-19.

The chain recombines TRBV18 with TRBJ2-2; tentative D call: TRBD1 (5 bases). There are 12 residues in the CDR3. Germline V CDR1 and CDR2: KGHSH, LQKENI. V was trimmed by 8 bases and J by 6 bases, leaving 10 bases between them. The CDR3 DNA reads TGTGCCAGCCGCAGGGTATCCGGGGAGCTGTTTTTT. Protein: CASRRVSGELFF.

For the CDR3, the DNA is TGTGCCAGCAGCTTAGGGAGTGGAAACACCATATATTTT. As protein: CASSLGSGNTIYF. The gene calls are TRBV5-4 and TRBJ1-3; no firm D call. The CDR3 contains 13 residues. CDR1 is SGHNT, CDR2 YYREEE, per germline (reference sequence). Trimming shortened V by 2 bases and J by 3 bases, and 6 bases separated the two germline ends.

The table lists this clone with a few counts. The chain links TRBV24-1 to TRBJ2-5; 11 nucleotides line up with TRBD2. The J segment lost 3 bases and the V segment lost 4 bases, leaving 3 bases of the junction unmatched. This CDR3 spans 15 amino acids. The germline V gene has CDR1 KGHDR and CDR2 SFDVKD. The CDR3 coding sequence is TGTGCCACCAGTGACCCGGGACTAGCGGAAGAGACCCAGTACTTC. This codes for CATSDPGLAEETQYF.

This chain joins TRBV4-1 and TRBJ2-7, with TRBD1 matching 9 bases. Per germline, CDR1 MGHRA and CDR2 YSYEKL. The CDR3 has 18 amino acids. After removal of 1 base from V and 4 bases from J, the junction contained 14 bases not matched to a gene. CDR3 region: CASSQATGTGPSWYEQYF. DNA for the CDR3: TGCGCCAGCAGCCAAGCTACCGGGACAGGGCCTTCCTGGTACGAGCAGTACTTC.

The CDR3 nucleotides are TGTGCCAGCAGTGCCAGGGGGGATCAGCCCCAGCATTTT. Amino acid sequence: CASSARGDQPQHF. This rearrangement joins TRBV2 to TRBJ1-5, with TRBD1 identical over 7 bases. The CDR3 has 13 residues. Per germline, CDR1 SNHLY and CDR2 FYNNEI. V trimming: 4 bases; J trimming: 5 bases; junction bases outside the gene matches: 2.

The rearrangement links TRBV7-2 to TRBJ2-1; 10 positions match TRBD2. The germline V gene has CDR1 SGHTA and CDR2 FQGNSA. V lost 0 bases and J lost 12; bases outside the gene matches: 11. This CDR3 region has 16 residues. The CDR3 reads CASSLAGAGGPGWQFF. DNA for the CDR3: TGTGCCAGCAGCTTAGCAGGAGCGGGAGGGCCTGGATGGCAGTTCTTC.

The chain uses TRBV9 and TRBJ1-1; D gene uncertain. Trimming pared 0 bases from V and 6 bases from J, leaving 9 bases between. The CDR3 is 13 amino acids. Germline CDR1 and CDR2: SGDLS and YYNGEE. CDR3 sequence: CASSVVGSAEAFF. The CDR3 nucleotides are TGTGCCAGCAGCGTAGTAGGGAGCGCTGAAGCTTTCTTT.

This clone was seen once. The rearrangement links TRBV7-9 to TRBJ1-3; D unclear. V lost 3 bases, J lost 1 base, and 16 bases lay in between. Germline CDR1 and CDR2: SEHNR and FQNEAQ (reference sequence). The CDR3 sequence is 17 residues long. Here the CDR3 DNA reads TGTGCCAGCAGCTTTTCTGAGGTCCTGAGGTCTGGAAACACCATATATTTT. Protein product: CASSFSEVLRSGNTIYF.

The chain uses TRBV7-9 and TRBJ1-3, with 7 bases identical to TRBD1. Germline values: CDR1 SEHNR, CDR2 FQNEAQ (reference sequence). The CDR3 has 14 amino acids. With V trimmed by 6 bases and J by 2 bases, 4 bases remained unmatched. CDR3 sequence: CASSTGAAGNTIYF. In DNA, the CDR3 is TGTGCCAGCAGTACAGGGGCGGCTGGAAACACCATATATTTT.

The rearrangement links TRBV11-1 to TRBJ2-3; D may be TRBD2 (6 bases). Deletions cut 4 bases from V and 0 bases from J, with 14 bases between. The CDR3 has 16 residues. The germline gives CDR1 SGHAT, CDR2 FQDESV (reference sequence). The DNA of the CDR3 is TGTGCCAGCAGCTATCCCATAGCGGTTAGCACAGATACGCAGTATTTT. Amino acid sequence: CASSYPIAVSTDTQYF.

The chain recombines TRBV27 with TRBJ2-2; TRBD2 agrees at 7 bases. V shed 7 bases, J shed 5 bases, and the junction held 7 bases outside the gene matches. The length of the CDR3 is 14 residues. Germline CDR1 and CDR2: MNHEY and SMNVEV (reference sequence). The CDR3 reads CASKRLAATGELFF. The CDR3 region has the DNA TGTGCCAGCAAGCGGCTAGCGGCAACCGGGGAGCTGTTTTTT.

This clone was detected only once. V usage is TRBV12-5 and J usage is TRBJ2-3, with no clear D. Between the trimmed V and J ends, which lost 7 bases and 0 bases, there was a span of 5 bases. The germline CDR1 and CDR2 sequences are LGHNT and FRNRAP. CDR3 length equals 12 residues. The CDR3, as DNA: TGTGCTAGTGCCGGGAGCACAGATACGCAGTATTTT. As protein: CASAGSTDTQYF.

CDR3: CASSYSSYSYEQYV. The CDR3 DNA reads as TGTGCCAGCAGTTACTCGTCCTACTCCTACGAGCAGTACGTC. V usage is TRBV6-2 or TRBV6-3 and J usage is TRBJ2-7; D call uncertain. The germline CDR1 and CDR2 sequences are MNHEY and SVGEGT. The CDR3 covers 14 residues. The ends were cut back, 0 bases at V and 0 bases at J, with 6 bases in the middle.

The chain uses TRBV19 and TRBJ2-3, with TRBD2 matching 11 bases. The trim removed 1 base at V and 8 bases at J, leaving 8 bases unmatched. The CDR3 sequence is 16 residues long. Per the germline V gene, CDR1 is LNHDA and CDR2 is SQIVND (reference sequence). The CDR3, as DNA: TGTGCCAGTAGTATAGTAACTAGCGGGAGCCTTGGTACGCAGTATTTT. It codes for CASSIVTSGSLGTQYF.

A few counts support this clone. This chain uses TRBV29-1 with TRBJ2-3; a possible D gene is TRBD1 (5 bases). Trimming left V 3 bases short and J 2 bases short, with 12 bases between. The germline gives CDR1 SQVTM, CDR2 ANQGSEA. The CDR3 sequence is 14 residues long. CDR3 in amino acids: CSVELGADTDTQYF. Here the CDR3 DNA reads TGCAGCGTTGAGCTAGGGGCGGACACAGATACGCAGTATTTT.

V gene TRBV28 combines with J gene TRBJ1-2; no reliable D call. Trimming removed 7 bases from V and 2 bases from J, with 8 bases in between. This CDR3 contains 12 residues. Per the germline V gene, CDR1 is MDHEN and CDR2 is SYDVKM. CDR3 DNA sequence: TGTGCCAGCACCCCAGGAAACTATGGCTACACCTTC. The encoded protein is CASTPGNYGYTF.

The chain recombines TRBV29-1 with TRBJ1-1; D might be TRBD1 (5 bases). Looked up from germline, CDR1 is SQVTM and CDR2 is ANQGSEA. Trimming removed 2 bases at V and 7 bases at J, with 14 bases between. This CDR3 has 13 amino acids. The CDR3 sequence is CSVELGPRIEAFF. The CDR3 region has the DNA TGCAGCGTTGAACTGGGGCCCAGGATTGAAGCTTTCTTT.

This clone showed up just once. The CDR3 nucleotides are TGTGCCAGTAGTCCGCGACCAACCTACGGGGACACCATATATTTT. This codes for CASSPRPTYGDTIYF. V is TRBV19 and J is TRBJ1-3, with no clear D. Trimming removed 5 bases from V and 8 bases from J, with 19 bases in between. Germline V gives CDR1 LNHDA, CDR2 SQIVND (reference sequence). This CDR3 is built from 15 residues.

V and J are TRBV24-1 and TRBJ1-2; D is unclear. The CDR3 contains 14 residues. V gave up 4 bases and J gave up 3 bases, with 11 bases separating them. The germline V gene has CDR1 KGHDR and CDR2 SFDVKD. The CDR3: CATSDLYRDYGYTF. CDR3 coding DNA: TGTGCCACCAGTGACCTCTACAGAGACTATGGCTACACCTTC.

This clone came up a few times. The rearrangement uses TRBV10-3 and TRBJ2-1; TRBD2 matches 9 bases. Per the germline V gene, CDR1 is ENHRY and CDR2 is SYGVKD. This CDR3 is built from 16 residues. V lost 6 bases and J lost 8; bases outside the gene matches: 14. The CDR3 sequence: CAIRPGEASGIDEQFF. Written as DNA, the CDR3 is TGTGCCATCAGGCCCGGGGAGGCTAGCGGGATCGATGAGCAGTTCTTC.

The chain links TRBV4-3 to TRBJ2-3; D is perhaps TRBD2 (6 bases). The V gene's germline CDR1 is LGHNA and CDR2 YSLEER. The CDR3 has 16 amino acids. With 1 base removed from V and 6 bases from J, the gap between germline ends came to 17 bases. The CDR3: CASSQAPGEVSDTQYF. The DNA for the CDR3 is TGCGCCAGCAGCCAAGCCCCGGGAGAGGTGTCCGATACGCAGTATTTT.

The rearrangement links TRBV18 to TRBJ1-4, with TRBD1 matching over 7 bases. V was clipped by 2 bases and J by 0 bases; unmatched bases: 12. The CDR3 sequence is 19 residues long. Germline V CDR1 and CDR2: KGHSH, LQKENI. CDR3 bases: TGTGCCAGCTCACCAAAGGACAGGTATCACGCTGCAACTAATGAAAAACTGTTTTTT. Its protein product is CASSPKDRYHAATNEKLFF.

The rearrangement uses TRBV5-6 and TRBJ1-2; D is unclear. V was clipped by 4 bases and J by 5 bases, with 15 bases between them. Germline V CDR1 and CDR2: SGHDT, YYEEEE. CDR3 size: 14 residues. CDR3 in DNA: TGTGCCAGCAGCGGTGGTCAGGCTATGTATGGCTACACCTTC. This gives the protein CASSGGQAMYGYTF.

The chain employs TRBV27 and TRBJ1-1; D is uncertain. The germline CDR1 and CDR2 sequences are MNHEY and SMNVEV (reference sequence). Trimming took off 6 bases at V and 11 bases at J, with 16 bases between the two ends. CDR3 length: 12 amino acids. CDR3 residues: CASSHRSDQAFF. Here the CDR3 DNA reads TGTGCCAGCAGCCATAGGAGTGATCAGGCTTTCTTT.

V gene TRBV6-1 combines with J gene TRBJ1-4; possibly TRBD1 for D (5 bases). The V end was cut by 1 base, the J end by 5 bases, with 8 bases between. CDR3 length equals 14 residues. In germline, CDR1 is MNHNS, CDR2 SASEGT. DNA of the CDR3: TGTGCCAGCAGTGAAGGGGGCGCGAATGAAAAACTGTTTTTT. Translated: CASSEGGANEKLFF.

The rearrangement joins TRBV10-3 to TRBJ2-1; tentatively, D is TRBD1 (6 bases). Germline CDR1 and CDR2: ENHRY and SYGVKD. Trimming removed 6 bases from V and 8 bases from J, with 17 bases in between. CDR3 size: 14 residues. CDR3 nucleotides: TGTGCCATCAGCGACAGGAAAGGGAGAGATGAGCAGTTCTTC. This translates into CAISDRKGRDEQFF.

The chain has TRBV2 and TRBJ1-4, with D hard to call. The germline V and J ends were trimmed by 4 bases and 2 bases, with 11 bases remaining between them. Germline values: CDR1 SNHLY, CDR2 FYNNEI. This CDR3 comprises 15 residues. The CDR3 region is CASSVGRKTNEKLFF. The CDR3 DNA is TGTGCCAGCAGTGTCGGTAGAAAGACTAATGAAAAACTGTTTTTT.